The present entry profiles one T cell receptor (beta chain) with its context. Its specificity is unknown. CDR1 is LGHNA, CDR2 YSLEER, per germline. V lost 5 bases, J lost 5 bases, and 18 bases lay in between. The CDR3 length is 15 residues. Chemo-refractory metastatic non-small-cell lung cancer patients underwent focal radiation alongside CTLA-4 blockade with ipilimumab. The data stem from a study of radiotherapy plus CTLA-4 blockade in lung cancer. Overall study context: An objective response was seen in around 17% of patients, and disease control in less than 35%.

Sequencing was performed with immunoSEQ multiplex PCR; in TCRdb, only in-frame clones are kept and a portion is missing. The sample yields a few thousand clones, roughly 83% seen once. Notes on the study in general: Expansion of tumor-derived TCR clones was observed in blood after radiotherapy plus ipilimumab.

The V call is TRBV4-3, the J call TRBJ2-5, with D perhaps matching TRBD1 (7 bases). The specimen was tumor tissue, collected from a patient treated with radiotherapy plus ipilimumab. The TCR sequence derives from a human donor with non-small cell lung cancer that progressed on radiotherapy plus ipilimumab. The CDR3 sequence is CASSTQAGGSETQYF. The CDR3 region has the DNA TGCGCCAGCAGCACCCAAGCAGGGGGGAGTGAGACCCAGTACTTC.